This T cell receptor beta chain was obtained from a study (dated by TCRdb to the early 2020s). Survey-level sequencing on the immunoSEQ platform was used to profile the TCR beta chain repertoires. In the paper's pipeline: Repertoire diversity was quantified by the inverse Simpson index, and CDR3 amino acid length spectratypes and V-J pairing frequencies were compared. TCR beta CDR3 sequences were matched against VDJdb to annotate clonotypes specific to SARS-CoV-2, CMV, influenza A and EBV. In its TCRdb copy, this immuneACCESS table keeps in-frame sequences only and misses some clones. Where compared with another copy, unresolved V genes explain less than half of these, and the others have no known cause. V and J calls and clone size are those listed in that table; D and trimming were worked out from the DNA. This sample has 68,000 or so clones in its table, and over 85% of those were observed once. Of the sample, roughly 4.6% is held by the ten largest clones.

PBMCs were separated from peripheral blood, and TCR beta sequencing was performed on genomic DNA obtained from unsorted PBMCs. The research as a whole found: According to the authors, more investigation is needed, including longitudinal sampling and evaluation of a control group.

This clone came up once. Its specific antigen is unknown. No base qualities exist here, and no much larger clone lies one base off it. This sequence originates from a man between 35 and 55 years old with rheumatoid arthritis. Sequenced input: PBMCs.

The DNA sequence is as follows: TGTGCCAGCAGTGAAGCGCGAAGAGAAAAACTGTTTTTT. It is translated as CASSEARREKLFF. The rearranged segments are TRBV6-1 and TRBJ1-4; the D gene cannot be named for sure. Reading from cysteine to phenylalanine, the CDR3 counts 13 amino acids. The CDR3 DNA has 39 bases and is translated from base 1. CDR1 MNHNS and CDR2 SASEGT were looked up in the germline V gene. V loses 0 bases, J loses 8 bases, and the germline ends lie 7 bases apart.